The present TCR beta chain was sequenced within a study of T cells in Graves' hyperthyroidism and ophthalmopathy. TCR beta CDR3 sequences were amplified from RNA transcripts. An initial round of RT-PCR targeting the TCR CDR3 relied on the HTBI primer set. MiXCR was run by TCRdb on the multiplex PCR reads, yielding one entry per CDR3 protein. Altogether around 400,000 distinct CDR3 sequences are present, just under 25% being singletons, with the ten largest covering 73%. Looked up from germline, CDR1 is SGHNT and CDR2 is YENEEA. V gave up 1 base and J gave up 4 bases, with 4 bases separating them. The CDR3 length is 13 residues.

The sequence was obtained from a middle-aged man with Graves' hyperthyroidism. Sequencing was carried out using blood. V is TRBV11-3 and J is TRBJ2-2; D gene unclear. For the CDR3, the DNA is TGTGCCAGCAGCTTAGTTGTCACCGGGGAGCTGTTTTTT. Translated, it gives CASSLVVTGELFF.